The clone carrying this T cell receptor (beta chain) showed up just once. Profiling relied on immunoSEQ multiplex PCR, and the TCRdb table lists in-frame clones only, not all of them. This table has 190,000 or so clones, roughly 90% appearing once. This specimen belongs to a study of blood T cell repertoires in COVID-19. The CDR3 runs to 16 residues. V lost 0 bases and J 0 bases, leaving 11 bases between the germline ends. CDR1 LGHNT and CDR2 FRNRAP come from the germline V gene. This TCR was sampled from a woman between 18 and 30 years old who had recovered from COVID-19. The sample taken for sequencing was PBMCs or T cells enriched from blood (not recorded which). The chain couples TRBV12-5 to TRBJ1-1; D is unclear. The CDR3 DNA follows: TGTGCTAGTGGTTTGGTACGAGGAGGGATGAACACTGAAGCTTTCTTT. It encodes CASGLVRGGMNTEAFF. Full variable domain (rest looked up from reference TRBV12-5 and TRBJ1-1): DARVTQTPRHKVTEMGQEVTMRCQPILGHNTVFWYRQTMMQGLELLAYFRNRAPLDDSGMPKDRFSAEMPDATLATLKIQPSEPRDSAVYFCASGLVRGGMNTEAFFGQGTRLTVV.